This T cell receptor beta chain was recovered during a study of T cell responses to AZD1222 COVID-19 vaccine. The repertoire was sequenced with immunoSEQ multiplex PCR; TCRdb's copy has only in-frame clones and lacks some. In the table there are approximately 110,000 clones, more than 75% of which are singletons. Unmatched junction bases numbered 6, after V lost 6 bases and J lost 2 bases. CDR3 length equals 14 residues. The germline V gene has CDR1 SGHNT and CDR2 YENEEA. On this clone itself: Its antigen remains unknown.

Overall study findings and caveats: Compared with day 0, the breadth and depth of the Spike-specific TCR repertoire rose significantly after two doses of AZD1222. Females made up more of the donors, who were largely white British, and clonal diversity may have come out too low. Vaccine-associated CD4 TCRs spanned spike, dominant at 160-218 and 743-854. Nearly half of the spike-specific TCRs reportedly recognize variant regions that carry no mutations.

The rearrangement uses TRBV11-3 and TRBJ1-1; 7 positions match TRBD1. This receptor was obtained from an adult in good health. The sample was peripheral blood, taken on day 0 of AZD1222 vaccination. Here the CDR3 reads CASSQRTGNTEAFF. The CDR3 nucleotides read TGTGCCAGCAGTCAGAGGACAGGAAACACTGAAGCTTTCTTT.